This T cell receptor beta chain was found in a study of human T cells and chemical hapten exposure. Across the whole study: 2% DPC applied to a roughly 2 cm by roughly 2 cm arm area sensitized donors. Once 0.01% DPC had been applied to the upper back by patch test, readings were taken at 6 days. Among samples, TCR yields varied mainly because of small differences in pooled library volume.

As for time point: patch test 3, about 24 weeks after DPC sensitization. This sample's treatment: therapeutic diphenylcyclopropenone sensitization with weekly scalp DPC. This clonotype was seen a handful of times. Its antigen is as yet unknown. TCRdb re-analysed the RACE reads in MiXCR, keeping a single row per CDR3 protein. In the table there are 80,000 to 100,000 distinct CDR3 sequences, approximately 10% of which are singletons. Study-level points and caveats: Patch test scores rose with PT1 expanded TCR counts, a positive correlation.

The CDR3 runs 16 residues. The germline CDR1 and CDR2 sequences are SGHAT and FQNNGV. After removal of 5 bases from V and 4 bases from J, the junction contained 12 bases not matched to a gene. The sample here was whole blood, taken in connection with sensitization to the hapten diphenylcyclopropenone (DPC). The TCR originated in a woman aged 45 to 65 with alopecia areata. Some clones in this sample may be carry-over from other donors' samples. The rearrangement uses TRBV11-2 and TRBJ1-1; 8 bases are a match to TRBD1. CDR3 bases: TGTGCCAGCAGCCCCCCCGGGACAGGCCGCTCCACTGAAGCTTTCTTT. Translation: CASSPPGTGRSTEAFF.